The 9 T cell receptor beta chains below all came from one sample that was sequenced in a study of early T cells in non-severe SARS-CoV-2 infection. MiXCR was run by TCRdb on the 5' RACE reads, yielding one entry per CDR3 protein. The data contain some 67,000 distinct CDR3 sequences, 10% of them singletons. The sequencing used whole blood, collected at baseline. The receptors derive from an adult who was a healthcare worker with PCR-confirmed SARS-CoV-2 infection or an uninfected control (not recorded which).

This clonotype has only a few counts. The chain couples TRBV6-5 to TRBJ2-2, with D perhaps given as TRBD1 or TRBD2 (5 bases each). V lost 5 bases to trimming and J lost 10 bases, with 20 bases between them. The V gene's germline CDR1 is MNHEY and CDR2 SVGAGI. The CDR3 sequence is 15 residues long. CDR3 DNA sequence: TGTGCCAGCAGTGCAATCTTGGGACGCCTGGCGGAGCTGTTTTTT. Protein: CASSAILGRLAELFF.

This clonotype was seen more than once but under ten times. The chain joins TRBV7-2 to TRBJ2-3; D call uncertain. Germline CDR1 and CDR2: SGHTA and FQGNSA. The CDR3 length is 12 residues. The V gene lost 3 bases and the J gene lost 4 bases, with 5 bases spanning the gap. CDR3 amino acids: CASSFRPDTQYF. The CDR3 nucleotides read TGTGCCAGCAGCTTTCGACCAGATACGCAGTATTTT.

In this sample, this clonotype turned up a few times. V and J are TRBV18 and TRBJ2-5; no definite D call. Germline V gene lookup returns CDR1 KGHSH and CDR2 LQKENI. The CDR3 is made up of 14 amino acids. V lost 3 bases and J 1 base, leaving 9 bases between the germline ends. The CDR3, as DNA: TGTGCCAGCTCACCCCAACCGCTCCAAGAGACCCAGTACTTC. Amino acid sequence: CASSPQPLQETQYF.

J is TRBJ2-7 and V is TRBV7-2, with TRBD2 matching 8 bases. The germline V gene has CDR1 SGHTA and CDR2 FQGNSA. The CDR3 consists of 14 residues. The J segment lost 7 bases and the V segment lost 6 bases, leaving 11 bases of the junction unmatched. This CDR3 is CASRTGTSAFEQYF. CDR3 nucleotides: TGTGCCAGCAGGACCGGGACTAGTGCGTTTGAGCAGTACTTC.

Here the CDR3 reads CASTQGGTSGRTGELFF. The CDR3 DNA follows: TGTGCCAGCACGCAAGGGGGGACTAGCGGGAGAACCGGGGAGCTGTTTTTT. The rearrangement links TRBV5-4 to TRBJ2-2, with 14 bases identical to TRBD2. Germline CDR1 SGHNT, CDR2 YYREEE (reference sequence). The V segment lost 6 bases and the J segment 5 bases; nucleotides outside the gene matches: 9. The length of the CDR3 is 17 residues.

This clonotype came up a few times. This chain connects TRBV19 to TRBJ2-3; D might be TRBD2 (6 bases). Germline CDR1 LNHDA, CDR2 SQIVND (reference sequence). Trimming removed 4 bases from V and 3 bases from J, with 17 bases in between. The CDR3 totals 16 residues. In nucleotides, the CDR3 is TGTGCCAGTAGTAAATCAGGAGGGGCTCGGACAGATACGCAGTATTTT. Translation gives CASSKSGGARTDTQYF.

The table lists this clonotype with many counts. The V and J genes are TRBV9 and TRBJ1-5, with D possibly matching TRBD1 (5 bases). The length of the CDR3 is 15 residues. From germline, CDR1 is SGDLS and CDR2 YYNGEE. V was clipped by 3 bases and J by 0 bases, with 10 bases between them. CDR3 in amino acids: CASSADSYSNQPQHF. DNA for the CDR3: TGTGCCAGCAGCGCCGACAGCTATAGCAATCAGCCCCAGCATTTT.

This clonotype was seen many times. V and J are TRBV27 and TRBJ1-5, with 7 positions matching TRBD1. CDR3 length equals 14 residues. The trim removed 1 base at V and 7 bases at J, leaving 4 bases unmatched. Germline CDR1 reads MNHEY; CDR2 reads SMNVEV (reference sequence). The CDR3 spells CASSLYRGRQPQHF. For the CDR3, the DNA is TGTGCCAGCAGTTTATACAGGGGCCGACAGCCCCAGCATTTT.

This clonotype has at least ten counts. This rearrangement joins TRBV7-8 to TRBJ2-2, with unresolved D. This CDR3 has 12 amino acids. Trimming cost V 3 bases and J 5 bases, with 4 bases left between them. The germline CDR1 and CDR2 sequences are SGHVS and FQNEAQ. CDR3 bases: TGTGCCAGCAGCTTTAGTACCGGGGAGCTGTTTTTT. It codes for CASSFSTGELFF.